This T cell receptor (beta chain) was found in a study of cytomegalovirus exposure and HLA in healthy donors. Overall study findings and caveats: A prior analysis recorded that most TCR beta V segments were productive about 90% or about 30% of the time.

The length of the CDR3 is 14 residues. Germline CDR1 reads MNHEY; CDR2 reads SVGAGI. Concerning this clone itself: Antigen unknown.

PCR used 60 Vbeta primers and 13 Jbeta primers. The assay was immunoSEQ multiplex PCR, and TCRdb's table has in-frame clones only and misses some. This sample has roughly 160,000 clones, with more than 65% found just once. The source of this sequence is a woman aged 45-60 years in good health and CMV-seronegative. The V call is TRBV6-5, the J call TRBJ2-5; 7 nucleotides match TRBD1. The better agreement between TRBJ2-7 and the DNA end casts doubt on the J call. The sequencing input was PBMCs. Written as DNA, the CDR3 is TGTGCCACACGCACCGACAGGGCCACCTACGAGCAGTACTTC. Translation gives CATRTDRATYEQYF.